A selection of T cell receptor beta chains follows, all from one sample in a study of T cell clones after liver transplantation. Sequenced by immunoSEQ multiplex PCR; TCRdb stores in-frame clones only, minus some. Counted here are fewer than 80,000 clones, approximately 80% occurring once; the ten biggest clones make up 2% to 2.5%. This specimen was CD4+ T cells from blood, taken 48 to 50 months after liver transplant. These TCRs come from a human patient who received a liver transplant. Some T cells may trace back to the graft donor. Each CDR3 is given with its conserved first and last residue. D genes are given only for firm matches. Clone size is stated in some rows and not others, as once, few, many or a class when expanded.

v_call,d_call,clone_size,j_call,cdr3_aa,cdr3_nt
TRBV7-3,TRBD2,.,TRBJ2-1,CASSLGSSGDEQFF,TGTGCCAGCAGCTTAGGGTCTAGCGGGGATGAGCAGTTCTTC
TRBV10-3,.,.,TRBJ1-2,CAISGGGARGYTF,TGTGCCATCAGTGGTGGAGGGGCGCGTGGCTACACCTTC
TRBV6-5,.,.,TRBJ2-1,CASSHTPGNYNEQFF,TGTGCCAGCAGTCACACCCCGGGGAACTACAATGAGCAGTTCTTC
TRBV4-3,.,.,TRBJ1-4,CASSQRGANEKLFF,TGCGCCAGCAGCCAAAGAGGGGCTAATGAAAAACTGTTTTTT
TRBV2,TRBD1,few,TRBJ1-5,CASSTGGGQPQHF,TGTGCCAGCAGCACAGGGGGTGGTCAGCCCCAGCATTTT
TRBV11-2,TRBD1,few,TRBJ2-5,CASSRQTGGGETQYF,TGTGCCAGCAGCCGACAGACAGGGGGCGGGGAGACCCAGTACTTC
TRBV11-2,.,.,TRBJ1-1,CASSLNWPRSRTEAFF,TGTGCCAGCAGCTTAAACTGGCCCCGCAGTCGGACTGAAGCTTTCTTT
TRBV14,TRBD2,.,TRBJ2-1,CASSPSSGRFNEQFF,TGTGCCAGCAGCCCAAGCAGCGGGAGATTCAATGAGCAGTTCTTC
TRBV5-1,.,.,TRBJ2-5,CASSEGGRQETQYF,TGCGCCAGCAGCGAAGGGGGTCGGCAAGAGACCCAGTACTTC
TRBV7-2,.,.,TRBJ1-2,CASSRTGSNYGYTF,TGTGCCAGCAGCCGTACAGGGTCCAACTATGGCTACACCTTC
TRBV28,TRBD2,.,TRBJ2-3,CAVTQTSPTDTQYF,TGTGCCGTGACCCAGACTAGCCCCACAGATACGCAGTATTTT
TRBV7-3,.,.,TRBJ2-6,CASSLMGSGANVLTF,TGTGCCAGCAGCTTAATGGGCTCTGGGGCCAACGTCCTGACTTTC
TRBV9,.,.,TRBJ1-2,CASSVVGGYGYTF,TGTGCCAGCAGCGTAGTAGGGGGCTATGGCTACACCTTC
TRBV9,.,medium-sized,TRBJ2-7,CASSVLGQGGEQYF,TGTGCCAGCAGCGTATTAGGGCAGGGGGGCGAGCAGTACTTC
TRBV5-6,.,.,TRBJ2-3,CASERGYLATDTQYF,TGTGCCAGCGAACGGGGCTACCTCGCCACAGATACGCAGTATTTT